The source of this TCR beta chain is a study of CD8 T cells in Susac syndrome. The study sequenced TCR beta in blood CD8+ and CD4+ T cells. TEMRA cells were enriched by FACS, while CD8+ and CD4+ T cells were obtained through a negative isolation that was performed magnetically. Study-level points and caveats: The CD4+ T cell repertoires, which came from Susac syndrome patients, showed no sign of clonal expansion. The authors acknowledged that the study's TCR sequencing and HLA analysis involved relatively few individuals.

This clonotype appeared once. Its specificity is not known. Random hexamers were used to reverse transcribe an amount of roughly 0.5 to 1 ug RNA. TCRdb ran MiXCR on the immunoSEQ multiplex PCR reads and lists one entry per CDR3 protein. The sample lists approximately 210,000 distinct CDR3 sequences, approximately 94% occurring once. The sequencing sample was made of CD4+ T cells from PBMCs. The receptor's source is a human donor with Susac syndrome.

CDR3 in amino acids: CSVRRDSNTIYF. DNA for the CDR3: TGCAGTGTGAGACGGGATAGCAACACCATATATTTT. The genes are TRBV20-1 and TRBJ1-3; D gene uncertain. CDR1 is DFQATT, CDR2 SNEGSKA, per germline (reference sequence). V was clipped by 7 bases and J by 7 bases, with 14 bases between them. The length of the CDR3 is 12 residues.